Sequencing of this TCR beta chain was carried out in a study of T cell repertoires in cytomegalovirus infection. Background on the study: Indicated by public TCR beta signatures were CMV infection and matching HLA type. Study observations and caveats: CMV carriers with the relevant HLA were identified by cumulative public TCR beta family frequency.

Each CDR3 protein is one row after TCRdb ran MiXCR on the reads. The data contain over 150,000 distinct CDR3 sequences, 15% to 20% of them singletons. This CDR3 has 16 amino acids. V was clipped by 4 bases and J by 3 bases, with 17 bases between them. The germline V gene has CDR1 SEHNR and CDR2 FQNEAQ (reference sequence). Points on this clonotype: Its antigen remains unknown.

The rearrangement uses TRBV7-9 and TRBJ2-3; D is tentatively TRBD1 or TRBD2 (6 bases each). Sequencing was done on a sample of CD8+ T cells from PBMCs. The clonotype was recovered from a human donor in good health (CMV status not recorded). Some clones in this sample may be carry-over from other donors' samples. The CDR3: CASSSLYEGGTDTQYF. Written as DNA, the CDR3 is TGTGCCAGCAGCTCCCTATACGAGGGGGGAACAGATACGCAGTATTTT.